A single sample is the source of the 22 T cell receptor beta chains below, sequenced in a study of human T cells and chemical hapten exposure. TCRdb reprocessed the RACE reads with MiXCR, giving one entry per CDR3 protein. The table records a few hundred thousand distinct CDR3 sequences, around 9.3% of them present only once. Time point denoted: pre-sensitization, week 0. Noted treatment: therapeutic diphenylcyclopropenone sensitization with weekly scalp DPC. Sequencing was performed on whole blood, taken in connection with sensitization to the hapten diphenylcyclopropenone (DPC). The receptor source for this set is a woman in her thirties or forties with alopecia areata. Some clones in this sample may be carry-over from other donors' samples.

This chain joins TRBV12-3 or TRBV12-4 and TRBJ1-5, with D hard to call. V was trimmed by 6 bases and J by 2 bases, leaving 11 bases between them. CDR3 length equals 14 residues. The CDR3 spells CASREQGGNQPQHF. CDR3 coding DNA: TGTGCCAGCAGGGAGCAAGGTGGCAATCAGCCCCAGCATTTT.

The J gene is TRBJ2-6, the V gene TRBV5-1; D not resolved. Trimming cost V 0 bases and J 0 bases, with 10 bases left between them. Germline CDR1 reads SGHRS; CDR2 reads YFSETQ. This CDR3 has 17 amino acids. The chain's CDR3 is CASSLASLISGANVLTF. The CDR3 region has the DNA TGCGCCAGCAGCTTGGCCTCGTTAATCTCTGGGGCCAACGTCCTGACTTTC.

In its sample, this clonotype was seen a few times. The V gene is TRBV6-2 or TRBV6-3, the J gene TRBJ2-1; 12 bases fit TRBD2. Germline V gene data show CDR1 as MNHEY and CDR2 as SVGEGT. The CDR3 sequence is 15 residues long. The trim removed 6 bases at V and 4 bases at J, leaving 4 bases unmatched. In DNA form, the CDR3 reads TGTGCCAGCAGACTCCTAGCGGGAGGGTACAATGAGCAGTTCTTC. It is translated as CASRLLAGGYNEQFF.

This clonotype occurred once. The genes are TRBV7-9 and TRBJ2-3, with 10 bases aligning to TRBD1. The V segment lost 1 base and the J segment 5 bases; nucleotides outside the gene matches: 6. Germline CDR1 SEHNR, CDR2 FQNEAQ (reference sequence). The CDR3 sequence is 16 residues long. The CDR3 here is CASSLGRQGAGDTQYF. Here the CDR3 DNA reads TGTGCCAGCAGCTTAGGCCGACAGGGGGCGGGAGATACGCAGTATTTT.

There are many counts of this clonotype. The J gene is TRBJ1-1, the V gene TRBV7-9; D unclear. Per germline, CDR1 SEHNR and CDR2 FQNEAQ (reference sequence). Trimming pared 6 bases from V and 11 bases from J, leaving 13 bases between. CDR3 size: 11 residues. The CDR3 loop is CASSETGMAFF. In DNA form, the CDR3 reads TGTGCCAGCAGTGAAACGGGGATGGCTTTCTTT.

The chain's CDR3 is CAWSPAVYGYTF. The CDR3 DNA reads as TGTGCCTGGAGTCCCGCAGTCTATGGCTACACCTTC. The chain couples TRBV30 to TRBJ1-2, with D uncertain. Trimming pared 2 bases from V and 4 bases from J, leaving 8 bases between. Looked up from germline, CDR1 is GTSNPN and CDR2 is SVGIG (reference sequence). This CDR3 contains 12 residues.

The chain couples TRBV28 to TRBJ2-4; D gene unclear. The CDR3 spans 10 residues. V dropped 5 bases and J dropped 9 bases, with 5 bases sitting between them. Looked up from germline, CDR1 is MDHEN and CDR2 is SYDVKM. This CDR3 reads CASSGRIQYF. CDR3 DNA sequence: TGTGCCAGCAGTGGCCGCATTCAGTACTTC.

This clonotype was counted a few times. The chain combines TRBV4-1 with TRBJ1-5, with D unclear. Trimming took 1 base from V and 9 from J, leaving 7 bases between them. Per germline, CDR1 MGHRA and CDR2 YSYEKL. The CDR3 sequence is 12 residues long. The CDR3 protein is CASSQGRGPQHF. In DNA form, the CDR3 reads TGCGCCAGCAGCCAAGGGAGAGGGCCCCAGCATTTT.

The rearrangement joins TRBV28 to TRBJ2-3; tentative D call: TRBD2 (5 bases). The V and J ends lost 5 bases and 0 bases respectively, with 9 bases between them. Germline values: CDR1 MDHEN, CDR2 SYDVKM. This CDR3 spans 14 amino acids. CDR3 amino acids: CASSPWTSTDTQYF. The CDR3 DNA is TGTGCCAGCAGTCCATGGACTAGCACAGATACGCAGTATTTT.

The V gene is TRBV12-3 or TRBV12-4, the J gene TRBJ2-1; 10 bases agree with TRBD1. CDR3 length: 16 residues. With 7 bases clipped from V and 2 bases from J, the junction kept 8 bases outside the gene matches. The CDR3 region has the DNA TGTGCCAGCACCGAATGGGACAGGGGTCCCTACAATGAGCAGTTCTTC. This encodes CASTEWDRGPYNEQFF.

This clonotype was counted between two and nine times. The V and J genes are TRBV7-2 and TRBJ2-3; 12 nucleotides match TRBD2. Germline V CDR1 and CDR2: SGHTA, FQGNSA. The CDR3 length is 16 residues. V shed 1 base and J 1 base; nucleotides not matched to a gene: 0. The CDR3 DNA is TGTGCCAGCAGCTTAGGGACTAGCGGGGGCACAGATACGCAGTATTTT. It specifies CASSLGTSGGTDTQYF. Variable domain in full (rest from reference TRBV7-2 and TRBJ2-3): GAGVSQSPSNKVTEKGKDVELRCDPISGHTALYWYRQSLGQGLEFLIYFQGNSAPDKSGLPSDRFSAERTGGSVSTLTIQRTQQEDSAVYLCASSLGTSGGTDTQYFGPGTRLTVL.

This chain links TRBV12-3 or TRBV12-4 with TRBJ2-5; D tentatively reads TRBD1 or TRBD2 (6 bases each). The CDR3 covers 13 residues. The V and J ends lost 7 bases and 4 bases respectively, with 13 bases between them. CDR3 bases: TGTGCCAGCACCACATGGGGGGCAGAGACCCAGTACTTC. It codes for CASTTWGAETQYF.

This clonotype appeared many times. This chain uses TRBV20-1 with TRBJ1-4; D unresolved. The CDR3 contains 13 residues. Germline assignment: CDR1 DFQATT and CDR2 SNEGSKA (reference sequence). With 6 bases removed from V and 4 bases from J, the gap between germline ends came to 12 bases. This CDR3 reads CSAGPTFNEKLFF. DNA of the CDR3: TGCAGTGCCGGGCCAACCTTTAATGAAAAACTGTTTTTT.

V is TRBV7-8 and J is TRBJ1-4; 10 nucleotides agree with TRBD1. The V gene end was trimmed by 5 bases and the J gene end by 8 bases; junction bases not matched to a gene: 11. Looked up from germline, CDR1 is SGHVS and CDR2 is FQNEAQ. The CDR3 extends over 16 amino acids. The DNA of the CDR3 is TGTGCCAGCAGCCAGCAACCGACAGGGGGCTTAGAAAAACTGTTTTTT. Its protein product is CASSQQPTGGLEKLFF.

The V and J genes are TRBV12-3 or TRBV12-4 and TRBJ1-6; D is unclear. The V end was cut by 6 bases, the J end by 7 bases, with 10 bases between. The CDR3 contains 13 residues. CDR3 amino acids: CASSSDGNSPLHF. In DNA, the CDR3 is TGTGCCAGCAGCTCGGACGGCAATTCACCCCTCCACTTT.

The chain carries TRBV21-1 and TRBJ1-5; the table's D call TRBD1 went unverified against the DNA. TRBV21-1 is tagged as a pseudogene. This CDR3 contains 19 residues. CDR3 residues: CASSKGGGTEGLSNQPQHF. CDR3 nucleotide sequence: TGTGCCAGCAGCAAAGGAGGGGGGACAGAAGGACTTAGCAATCAGCCCCAGCATTTT.

This clonotype was counted only a few times. This sequence joins TRBV4-2 and TRBJ1-1; D unclear. V was cut by 2 bases and J by 2 bases, with 9 bases left in between. CDR3 length equals 14 residues. Germline-derived CDR1 and CDR2 are LGHNA and YNFKEQ. The CDR3 is CASSQRGLNTEAFF. The CDR3 DNA reads TGTGCCAGCAGCCAAAGAGGTCTAAACACTGAAGCTTTCTTT.

The chain is built from TRBV7-2 and TRBJ2-7; D is tentatively TRBD1 or TRBD2 (5 bases each). This CDR3 is built from 14 residues. V was cut by 5 bases and J by 1 base, with 12 bases left in between. The germline V gene encodes CDR1 SGHTA and CDR2 FQGNSA. The chain's CDR3 is CASSPLGASYEQYF. CDR3 DNA sequence: TGTGCCAGCAGCCCACTAGGGGCTTCCTACGAGCAGTACTTC. The full variable domain, with the rest looked up from reference TRBV7-2 and TRBJ2-7, is GAGVSQSPSNKVTEKGKDVELRCDPISGHTALYWYRQSLGQGLEFLIYFQGNSAPDKSGLPSDRFSAERTGGSVSTLTIQRTQQEDSAVYLCASSPLGASYEQYFGPGTRLTVT.

The chain links TRBV14 to TRBJ1-1; no clear D. This CDR3 contains 12 residues. The germline V gene has CDR1 SGHDN and CDR2 FVKESK. Trimming removed 5 bases at V and 0 bases at J, with 4 bases between. The CDR3 sequence is CASSAMNTEAFF. CDR3 nucleotides: TGTGCCAGCAGCGCGATGAACACTGAAGCTTTCTTT. The full variable domain, completed using reference TRBV14 and TRBJ1-1, is EAGVTQFPSHSVIEKGQTVTLRCDPISGHDNLYWYRRVMGKEIKFLLHFVKESKQDESGMPNNRFLAERTGGTYSTLKVQPAELEDSGVYFCASSAMNTEAFFGQGTRLTVV.

This clonotype was recorded many times. The rearrangement links TRBV3-1 to TRBJ1-2; D is unclear. The CDR3 has 14 residues. Germline values: CDR1 LGHDT, CDR2 YNNKEL (reference sequence). V lost 2 bases, J lost 1 base, and 8 bases lay in between. The CDR3: CASSQRADNYGYTF. The CDR3 coding sequence is TGTGCCAGCAGCCAAAGGGCAGATAACTATGGCTACACCTTC.

This rearrangement joins TRBV5-1 to TRBJ2-7, with TRBD2 as a possible D gene (5 bases). The CDR3 is 16 amino acids. Germline assignment: CDR1 SGHRS and CDR2 YFSETQ. The V and J ends lost 0 bases and 1 base respectively, with 14 bases between them. Here the CDR3 DNA reads TGCGCCAGCAGCTTGGGGTACCTAGCTGATTCCTACGAGCAGTACTTC. Translated: CASSLGYLADSYEQYF.

A few counts support this clonotype. The chain carries TRBV12-3 or TRBV12-4 and TRBJ2-1; 8 bases are shared with TRBD2. The CDR3 runs to 16 residues. The trim removed 5 bases at V and 6 bases at J, leaving 12 bases unmatched. The CDR3 sequence is CASSTPGLGRSNEQFF. DNA of the CDR3: TGTGCCAGCAGTACGCCGGGACTAGGACGCTCCAATGAGCAGTTCTTC.